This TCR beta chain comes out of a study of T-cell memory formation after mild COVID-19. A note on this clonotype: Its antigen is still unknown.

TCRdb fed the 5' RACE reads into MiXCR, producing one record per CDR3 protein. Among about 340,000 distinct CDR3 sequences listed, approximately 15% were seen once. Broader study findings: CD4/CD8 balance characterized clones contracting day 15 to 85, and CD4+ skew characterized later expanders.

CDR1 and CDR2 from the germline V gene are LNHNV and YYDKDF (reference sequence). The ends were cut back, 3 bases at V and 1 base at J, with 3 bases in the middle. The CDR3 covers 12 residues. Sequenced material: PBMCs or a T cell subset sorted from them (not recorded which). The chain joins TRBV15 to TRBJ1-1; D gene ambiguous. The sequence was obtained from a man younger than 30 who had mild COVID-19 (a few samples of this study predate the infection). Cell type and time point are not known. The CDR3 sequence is CATSSWNTEAFF. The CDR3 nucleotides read TGTGCCACCAGCAGCTGGAACACTGAAGCTTTCTTT.